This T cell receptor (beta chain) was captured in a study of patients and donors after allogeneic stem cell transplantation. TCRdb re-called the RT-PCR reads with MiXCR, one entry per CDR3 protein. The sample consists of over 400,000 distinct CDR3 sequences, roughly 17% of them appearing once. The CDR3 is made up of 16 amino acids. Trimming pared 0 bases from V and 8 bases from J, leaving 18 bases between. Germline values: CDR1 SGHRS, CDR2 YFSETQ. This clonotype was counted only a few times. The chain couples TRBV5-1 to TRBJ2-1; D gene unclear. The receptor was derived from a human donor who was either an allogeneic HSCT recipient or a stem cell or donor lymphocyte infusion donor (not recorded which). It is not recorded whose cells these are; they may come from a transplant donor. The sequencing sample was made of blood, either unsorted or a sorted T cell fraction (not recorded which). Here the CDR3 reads CASSLGHGVVVDEQFF. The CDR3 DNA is TGCGCCAGCAGCTTGGGTCATGGGGTGGTTGTGGATGAGCAGTTCTTC.